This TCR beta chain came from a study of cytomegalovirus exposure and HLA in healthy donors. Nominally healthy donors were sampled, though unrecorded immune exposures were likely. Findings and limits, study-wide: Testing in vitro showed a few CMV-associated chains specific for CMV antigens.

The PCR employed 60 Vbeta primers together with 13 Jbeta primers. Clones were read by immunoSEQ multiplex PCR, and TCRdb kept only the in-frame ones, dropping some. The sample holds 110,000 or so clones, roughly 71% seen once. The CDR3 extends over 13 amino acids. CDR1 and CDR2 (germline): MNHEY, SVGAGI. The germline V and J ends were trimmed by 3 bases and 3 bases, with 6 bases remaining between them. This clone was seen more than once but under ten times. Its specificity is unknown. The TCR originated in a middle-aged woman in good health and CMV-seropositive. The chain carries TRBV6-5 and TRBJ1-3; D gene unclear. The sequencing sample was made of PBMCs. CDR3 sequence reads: CASSYFIGNTIYF. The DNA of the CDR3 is TGTGCCAGCAGTTATTTCATTGGAAACACCATATATTTT.